The 6 T cell receptor beta chains listed next were all sequenced from one sample in a study of blood T cell repertoires in COVID-19. The repertoire was sequenced with immunoSEQ multiplex PCR; TCRdb's copy has only in-frame clones and lacks some. This table holds some 120,000 clones, 88% found once. Sample: peripheral blood. Every receptor here comes from a human donor in a cohort sampled during active COVID-19.

The gene calls are TRBV5-1 and TRBJ1-1; D not resolved. This CDR3 comprises 15 residues. Germline V gives CDR1 SGHRS, CDR2 YFSETQ. Trimming left V 3 bases short and J 3 bases short, with 15 bases between. The CDR3, as DNA: TGCGCCAGCAGCTCTGTTGGAGGTTCCCACACTGAAGCTTTCTTT. Translating gives CASSSVGGSHTEAFF.

The J gene is TRBJ1-2, the V gene TRBV28; TRBD1 matches at 8 bases. Unmatched junction bases numbered 12, after V lost 4 bases and J lost 8 bases. The CDR3 totals 15 residues. CDR1 and CDR2 from the germline V gene are MDHEN and SYDVKM. CDR3 nucleotides: TGTGCCAGCAGTTCCCACGACAGGGGAACAAACGGCTACACCTTC. Translating gives CASSSHDRGTNGYTF.

The chain recombines TRBV6-2 or TRBV6-3 with TRBJ2-7; weak D call: TRBD2 (5 bases). The CDR3 is 16 residues long. Per the germline V gene, CDR1 is MNHEY and CDR2 is SVGEGT. The germline V and J ends were trimmed by 2 bases and 1 base, with 15 bases remaining between them. CDR3: CASSYHPLAGSYEQYF. The CDR3 DNA sequence: TGTGCCAGCAGTTACCACCCCCTAGCAGGTTCCTACGAGCAGTACTTC.

The CDR3: CASSNSGVQADTQYF. The CDR3 nucleotides are TGTGCCAGCAGTAATAGCGGGGTCCAGGCAGATACGCAGTATTTT. The chain is built from TRBV2 and TRBJ2-3, with TRBD2 matching 8 bases. The CDR3 runs to 15 residues. V was pared by 5 bases and J by 4 bases, with 8 bases of the junction left unmatched. The germline gives CDR1 SNHLY, CDR2 FYNNEI.

V gene TRBV10-3 combines with J gene TRBJ1-4, with D perhaps matching TRBD1 (6 bases). Germline V lookup: CDR1 ENHRY, CDR2 SYGVKD. The CDR3 spans 15 residues. The V gene lost 10 bases and the J gene lost 0 bases, with 15 bases spanning the gap. The CDR3 sequence is CATGGAQATNEKLFF. In nucleotides, the CDR3 is TGTGCCACCGGGGGGGCCCAGGCAACTAATGAAAAACTGTTTTTT.

The J gene is TRBJ1-1, the V gene TRBV29-1; a possible D gene is TRBD1 (5 bases). Per the germline V gene, CDR1 is SQVTM and CDR2 is ANQGSEA. V was pared by 4 bases and J by 2 bases, with 14 bases between. The CDR3 consists of 14 residues. The CDR3 spells CSVVSMGGNTEAFF. The CDR3 bases are TGCAGCGTTGTAAGTATGGGGGGAAACACTGAAGCTTTCTTT.